Below, 19 T cell receptor beta chains from the same sample are listed, as sequenced in a study of blood T cells in healthy people across ages. A second about 6 to 12 cycle PCR used barcoded and J-beta primers. TCRdb ran MiXCR on the 5' RACE reads and lists one entry per CDR3 protein. Seen here are roughly 1.6 million distinct CDR3 sequences, about 35% observed once, and the top ten hold 11%. The sample taken for sequencing was blood. These receptor sequences come from a woman younger than 45 in good health.

There are a few counts of this clonotype. V gene TRBV27 combines with J gene TRBJ1-4; 7 nucleotides line up with TRBD1. Germline CDR1 and CDR2: MNHEY and SMNVEV (reference sequence). CDR3 length equals 14 residues. The V segment lost 5 bases and the J segment 8 bases; nucleotides outside the gene matches: 8. In nucleotides, the CDR3 is TGTGCCAGCAGTCGACGGACAGGCCGGGAAAAACTGTTTTTT. Its translation: CASSRRTGREKLFF.

This chain joins TRBV5-5 and TRBJ1-4; TRBD1 agrees at 11 bases. V lost 4 bases and J lost 2; bases outside the gene matches: 7. The germline V gene encodes CDR1 SGHKS and CDR2 YYEKEE (reference sequence). This CDR3 comprises 17 residues. DNA for the CDR3: TGTGCCAGCAGCCCGGGACAGGGGGTTCGGACTAATGAAAAACTGTTTTTT. It yields the protein CASSPGQGVRTNEKLFF.

In its sample, this clonotype was seen many times. This sequence joins TRBV7-9 and TRBJ2-5; D ambiguous. Germline-derived CDR1 and CDR2 are SEHNR and FQNEAQ (reference sequence). There are 15 residues in the CDR3. The V end was cut by 1 base, the J end by 3 bases, with 12 bases between. For the CDR3, the DNA is TGTGCCAGCAGCTTAGGCTTCCAGCCCAAAGAGACCCAGTACTTC. It is translated as CASSLGFQPKETQYF.

This clonotype was counted between two and nine times. The genes are TRBV5-1 and TRBJ1-2, with a weak D call TRBD1 (5 bases). The CDR3 consists of 15 residues. Trimming took 0 bases from V and 3 from J, leaving 12 bases between them. Germline V gene data show CDR1 as SGHRS and CDR2 as YFSETQ. CDR3 protein: CASSLARGYDYGYTF. The CDR3 DNA follows: TGCGCCAGCAGCTTGGCTAGGGGATACGACTATGGCTACACCTTC.

The chain recombines TRBV20-1 with TRBJ1-4; a possible D gene is TRBD1 (6 bases). Germline V gene lookup returns CDR1 DFQATT and CDR2 SNEGSKA (reference sequence). V lost 5 bases and J 0 bases, leaving 19 bases between the germline ends. CDR3 length equals 17 residues. Written as DNA, the CDR3 is TGCAGTGCTTGGTGGGGTCAGGGGCGTGCAACTAATGAAAAACTGTTTTTT. This codes for CSAWWGQGRATNEKLFF.

This chain uses TRBV30 with TRBJ2-5; weak D call: TRBD1 (5 bases). The CDR3 sequence is 11 residues long. The V gene's germline CDR1 is GTSNPN and CDR2 SVGIG (reference sequence). V was pared by 7 bases and J by 11 bases, with 17 bases between. CDR3 protein: CALERGHGQYF. For the CDR3, the DNA is TGTGCCTTAGAAAGGGGTCACGGGCAGTACTTC.

This clonotype has just a few counts. This chain links TRBV7-9 with TRBJ2-2; D ambiguous. Trimming removed 6 bases from V and 1 base from J, with 12 bases in between. Germline lookup yields CDR1 SEHNR and CDR2 FQNEAQ (reference sequence). This CDR3 region has 15 residues. The CDR3 here is CASSPRAVNTGELFF. The CDR3 DNA is TGTGCCAGCAGTCCCCGGGCCGTGAACACCGGGGAGCTGTTTTTT.

This clonotype was seen more than once but under ten times. The genes are TRBV7-2 and TRBJ2-1; D is unclear. V lost 5 bases to trimming and J lost 8 bases, with 16 bases between them. The CDR3 sequence is 14 residues long. Germline V gives CDR1 SGHTA, CDR2 FQGNSA. CDR3 region: CASSIALGDYEQFF. The CDR3 bases are TGTGCCAGCAGCATTGCGCTAGGTGACTATGAGCAGTTCTTC.

The chain carries TRBV28 and TRBJ2-7; 11 bases line up with TRBD2. V lost 10 bases to trimming and J lost 6 bases; unmatched junction nucleotides: 14. In germline, CDR1 is MDHEN, CDR2 SYDVKM. This CDR3 has 15 residues. CDR3: CATYTGVAGGLEQYF. The DNA of the CDR3 is TGTGCCACCTATACTGGGGTAGCGGGAGGGCTCGAGCAGTACTTC.

This clonotype has a handful of counts. The chain joins TRBV5-1 to TRBJ2-5, with 11 nucleotides matching TRBD2. The CDR3 runs 15 residues. Germline CDR1 is SGHRS and CDR2 is YFSETQ. With 7 bases clipped from V and 4 bases from J, the junction kept 9 bases outside the gene matches. CDR3 sequence (DNA): TGCGCCAGCGGACCAACTAGCGGGGGACCAGAGACCCAGTACTTC. Encoded protein: CASGPTSGGPETQYF.

This clonotype was found a few times. V is TRBV5-1 and J is TRBJ2-5, with TRBD2 as a possible D gene (5 bases). Deletions cut 0 bases from V and 5 bases from J, with 17 bases between. Germline V CDR1 and CDR2: SGHRS, YFSETQ. CDR3 size: 16 residues. In nucleotides, the CDR3 is TGCGCCAGCAGCTTGGAACGGGGTTTGTCACACGAGACCCAGTACTTC. Amino acids: CASSLERGLSHETQYF.

This clonotype was observed a few times. The chain couples TRBV7-2 to TRBJ2-1; the D call may be TRBD1 or TRBD2 (5 bases each). Near its end, the DNA agrees better with TRBJ2-7, so the J call may be wrong. CDR1 is SGHTA and CDR2 is FQGNSA in the germline V gene. The length of the CDR3 is 12 residues. The CDR3 coding sequence is TGTGCCAGCAGCGAGGGGAGCAATGAGCAGTACTTC. It yields the protein CASSEGSNEQYF.

On this clonotype itself: Given a much more abundant clone one base away, this may be a read error. This chain joins TRBV6-6 and TRBJ1-2; D not certain. CDR1 MNHNY and CDR2 SVGAGI come from the germline V gene (reference sequence). This CDR3 region has 14 residues. The CDR3 loop reads CTSSQDGTPAGYTF. The CDR3 DNA reads as TGTACCAGCAGCCAGGACGGAACGCCGGCGGGCTACACCTTC.

In its sample, this clonotype was seen many times. The chain carries TRBV7-2 and TRBJ2-1, with D maybe TRBD2 (6 bases). The V end lost 3 bases, the J end lost 0 bases, and 6 bases lay between the germline ends. The CDR3 consists of 14 residues. Germline assignment: CDR1 SGHTA and CDR2 FQGNSA. CDR3 amino acids: CASSLDYSYNEQFF. The CDR3 nucleotides read TGTGCCAGCAGCTTGGACTACTCCTACAATGAGCAGTTCTTC.

Only one count was recorded for this clonotype. Compared with germline, one end of the junction differs, possibly owing to a read error. The genes are TRBV7-9 and TRBJ2-7; TRBD2 agrees at 9 bases. The germline gives CDR1 SEHNR, CDR2 FQNEAQ (reference sequence). The CDR3 runs 16 residues. The CDR3 DNA is TGTGCCAGCACCCGGGGGATTAGCGGGAGTTCCTACGCGCAGTACTTC. Amino acids: CASTRGISGSSYAQYF.

V usage is TRBV7-6 and J usage is TRBJ2-4; TRBD1 is a possible D gene (6 bases). V was cut by 5 bases and J by 1 base, with 21 bases left in between. The CDR3 is made up of 18 amino acids. The germline CDR1 and CDR2 sequences are SGHVS and FNYEAQ. This chain's CDR3 is CASSPTKEAGEAKNIQYF. The CDR3 nucleotides read TGTGCCAGCAGCCCCACAAAAGAAGCAGGGGAGGCCAAAAACATTCAGTACTTC. The entire variable domain, with the rest obtained from reference TRBV7-6 and TRBJ2-4, is as follows: GAGVSQSPRYKVTKRGQDVALRCDPISGHVSLYWYRQALGQGPEFLTYFNYEAQQDKSGLPNDRFSAERPEGSISTLTIQRTEQRDSAMYRCASSPTKEAGEAKNIQYFGAGTRLSVL.

A few counts support this clonotype. The chain recombines TRBV7-2 with TRBJ1-6, with 8 bases identical to TRBD1. In germline, CDR1 is SGHTA, CDR2 FQGNSA. This CDR3 has 14 residues. V lost 1 base and J lost 11; bases outside the gene matches: 4. The CDR3 reads CASSLGTGSPPLHF. The CDR3 DNA follows: TGTGCCAGCAGCTTAGGGACAGGGAGTCCACCCCTCCACTTT.

Only one count was recorded for this clonotype. One end of the junction is discordant with germline, which a read error may explain. The V gene is TRBV7-6, the J gene TRBJ1-5; TRBD1 might be the D (5 bases). Germline assignment: CDR1 SGHVS and CDR2 FNYEAQ. This CDR3 region has 15 residues. The CDR3 reads CATSLVAGGNQPQHF. In DNA, the CDR3 is TGTGCCACCAGCTTAGTGGCGGGGGGCAATCAGCCCCAGCATTTT.

The chain is built from TRBV6-1 and TRBJ2-3; D is ambiguous. This CDR3 has 16 amino acids. Germline loops: CDR1 MNHNS, CDR2 SASEGT. The germline V and J ends were trimmed by 2 bases and 1 base, with 13 bases remaining between them. The CDR3 reads CASSETRALGTDTQYF. The DNA for the CDR3 is TGTGCCAGCAGTGAAACAAGGGCGCTGGGCACAGATACGCAGTATTTT.